This TCR beta chain is drawn from a study of shared clonotypes between healthy human individuals. The assay was immunoSEQ multiplex PCR, and TCRdb's table has in-frame clones only and misses some. The sample shows about 1 million clones, around four fifths of them seen only once. V lost 3 bases to trimming and J lost 2 bases, with 8 bases between them. This CDR3 is 13 amino acids long. Germline V gene data show CDR1 as SGHTA and CDR2 as FQGNSA. The sequencing sample was made of memory CD4+ T cells sorted from blood. The subset: CD45RA-negative fraction. This clonotype was obtained from a man aged 18 to 29 in good health. The chain has TRBV7-2 and TRBJ2-7; D remains unclear. Here the CDR3 DNA reads TGTGCCAGCAGCTTGGTCGGTACCTACGAGCAGTACTTC. As protein: CASSLVGTYEQYF.